Listed here are 27 T cell receptor beta chains from one sample, sequenced in a study of T-cell reconstitution after alpha-beta-depleted transplantation in children. Researchers prepared the TCRbeta library using unique molecular identifiers, the study reports. TCRdb re-derived calls from the PCR reads in MiXCR, one entry per CDR3 protein. The sample carries approximately 83,000 distinct CDR3 sequences, more than 7% recorded once. Sequencing was performed on PBMCs from the stem cell graft donor, taken from the stem cell graft. The receptors shown here come from a human donor who donated a stem cell graft to a child with congenital amegakaryocytic thrombocytopenia.

This clonotype appeared many times. V is TRBV6-1 and J is TRBJ2-4, with D possibly being TRBD2 (5 bases). The CDR3 consists of 15 residues. Germline CDR1 MNHNS, CDR2 SASEGT. V was cut by 7 bases and J by 5 bases, with 18 bases left in between. The CDR3 reads CASIKTPPRENIQYF. The DNA of the CDR3 is TGTGCCAGCATCAAAACCCCTCCGCGGGAAAACATTCAGTACTTC.

V usage is TRBV7-6 and J usage is TRBJ1-2; 7 bases match TRBD1. CDR1 SGHVS and CDR2 FNYEAQ come from the germline V gene. V was clipped by 5 bases and J by 2 bases; unmatched bases: 5. This CDR3 has 14 residues. The CDR3 protein is CASSPRQGNYGYTF. The CDR3 DNA reads TGTGCCAGCAGCCCCCGACAGGGCAACTATGGCTACACCTTC. The full variable domain, its missing parts supplied by reference TRBV7-6 and TRBJ1-2, is GAGVSQSPRYKVTKRGQDVALRCDPISGHVSLYWYRQALGQGPEFLTYFNYEAQQDKSGLPNDRFSAERPEGSISTLTIQRTEQRDSAMYRCASSPRQGNYGYTFGSGTRLTVV.

This clonotype occurred many times. The chain combines TRBV5-1 with TRBJ2-7; D remains unclear. This CDR3 spans 13 amino acids. The V end lost 4 bases, the J end lost 5 bases, and 13 bases lay between the germline ends. Looked up from germline, CDR1 is SGHRS and CDR2 is YFSETQ. CDR3 in DNA: TGCGCCAGCAGCCCGGACCTAATGGACGAGCAGTACTTC. Translated: CASSPDLMDEQYF.

This clonotype was counted many times. V and J are TRBV27 and TRBJ2-4; 8 nucleotides match TRBD1. V was clipped by 6 bases and J by 0 bases; unmatched bases: 4. CDR3 length equals 15 residues. Germline CDR1 is MNHEY and CDR2 is SMNVEV (reference sequence). The DNA of the CDR3 is TGTGCCAGCAGCGGACAGGGACTAGCCAAAAACATTCAGTACTTC. This encodes CASSGQGLAKNIQYF.

Many counts were recorded for this clonotype. The CDR3 region has the DNA TGTGCCAGCGGGGTGACAGATACGCAGTATTTT. Amino acid sequence: CASGVTDTQYF. The chain employs TRBV3-1 and TRBJ2-3, with D hard to call. The V end was cut by 8 bases, the J end by 3 bases, with 6 bases between. The CDR3 is 11 amino acids. CDR1 is LGHDT and CDR2 is YNNKEL in the germline V gene (reference sequence).

This clonotype was recorded many times. This sequence joins TRBV20-1 and TRBJ2-3, with D maybe TRBD2 (6 bases). This CDR3 contains 17 residues. The ends were cut back, 0 bases at V and 2 bases at J, with 18 bases in the middle. Germline V gene data show CDR1 as DFQATT and CDR2 as SNEGSKA (reference sequence). The CDR3 loop is CSAREERVRGITDTQYF. CDR3 nucleotides: TGCAGTGCTAGAGAGGAACGGGTTCGCGGGATCACAGATACGCAGTATTTT.

This clonotype was found many times. V gene TRBV5-1 combines with J gene TRBJ2-2; maybe TRBD1 (5 bases). V was pared by 2 bases and J by 3 bases, with 11 bases between. The CDR3 consists of 15 residues. Germline V lookup: CDR1 SGHRS, CDR2 YFSETQ. The CDR3 DNA reads as TGCGCCAGCAGCTTAAGGGGCGACGACACCGGGGAGCTGTTTTTT. This codes for CASSLRGDDTGELFF. Using reference TRBV5-1 and TRBJ2-2 for the parts outside the CDR3, the full variable domain is KAGVTQTPRYLIKTRGQQVTLSCSPISGHRSVSWYQQTPGQGLQFLFEYFSETQRNKGNFPGRFSGRQFSNSRSEMNVSTLELGDSALYLCASSLRGDDTGELFFGEGSRLTVL.

The chain is built from TRBV12-3 or TRBV12-4 and TRBJ2-1; 11 bases line up with TRBD2. V lost 8 bases and J lost 6; bases outside the gene matches: 9. This CDR3 comprises 15 residues. Written as DNA, the CDR3 is TGTGCCAGCGGGCCCGGACTAGCGGGTAGCAATGAGCAGTTCTTC. This codes for CASGPGLAGSNEQFF.

This chain uses TRBV7-8 with TRBJ2-1; 7 positions match TRBD2. The germline V gene encodes CDR1 SGHVS and CDR2 FQNEAQ. V gave up 0 bases and J gave up 9 bases; unmatched junction bases: 8. This CDR3 region has 15 residues. CDR3 in DNA: TGTGCCAGCAGCTTAGCGGGGGGGAGCAGTGGTGAGCAGTTCTTC. It is translated as CASSLAGGSSGEQFF.

This clonotype was detected many times. The chain joins TRBV7-9 to TRBJ2-1; TRBD2 matches at 16 bases. The junction had 3 bases not matched to a gene; V was cut back by 3 bases and J by 1 base. Per germline, CDR1 SEHNR and CDR2 FQNEAQ (reference sequence). The length of the CDR3 is 18 residues. CDR3 bases: TGTGCCAGCAGCTTCGGGACTAGCGGGAGGGGGTCCTACAATGAGCAGTTCTTC. Translated: CASSFGTSGRGSYNEQFF.

This clonotype was picked up many times. The chain employs TRBV4-3 and TRBJ2-2; 7 nucleotides match TRBD2. The CDR3 is 15 residues long. The germline V gene has CDR1 LGHNA and CDR2 YSLEER. V was pared by 1 base and J by 6 bases, with 5 bases of the junction left unmatched. The CDR3 DNA reads TGCGCCAGCAGCCAAGTTTTCGGACTAGCCGGGGAGCTGTTTTTT. Its translation: CASSQVFGLAGELFF.

V and J are TRBV20-1 and TRBJ2-7, with D unclear. The CDR3 consists of 14 residues. Trimming cost V 6 bases and J 0 bases, with 15 bases left between them. Germline CDR1 and CDR2: DFQATT and SNEGSKA (reference sequence). Here the CDR3 reads CSADLAGNSYEQYF. The CDR3 DNA follows: TGCAGTGCCGACTTAGCCGGTAACTCCTACGAGCAGTACTTC.

This clonotype has a count of ten or more. The chain recombines TRBV3-1 with TRBJ1-2; 8 positions match TRBD1. The V and J ends lost 1 base and 11 bases, in that order; junction bases with no gene match: 9. This CDR3 is built from 14 residues. Germline loops: CDR1 LGHDT, CDR2 YNNKEL (reference sequence). The CDR3 protein is CASSQVGDRGVYTF. CDR3 bases: TGTGCCAGCAGCCAAGTAGGTGACAGGGGTGTTTACACCTTC.

In its sample, this clonotype was seen many times. The V call is TRBV10-3, the J call TRBJ2-7; TRBD1 agrees at 9 bases. The CDR3 is made up of 15 amino acids. Unmatched junction bases numbered 10, after V lost 5 bases and J lost 5 bases. CDR1 and CDR2 from the germline V gene are ENHRY and SYGVKD. The CDR3 coding sequence is TGTGCCATCAGTCGGCGGGGACAGGGTTCCGACGAGCAGTACTTC. It codes for CAISRRGQGSDEQYF.

This clonotype has a count of ten or more. The chain couples TRBV9 to TRBJ2-1; 10 bases match TRBD2. The CDR3 consists of 16 residues. Losses at the gene ends were 3 bases for V and 6 bases for J; bases not matched to a gene: 9. Per the germline V gene, CDR1 is SGDLS and CDR2 is YYNGEE. The CDR3 loop is CASSAAVAGGINEQFF. The CDR3 region has the DNA TGTGCCAGCAGCGCGGCCGTAGCGGGAGGCATCAATGAGCAGTTCTTC.

This clonotype came up many times. The J gene is TRBJ1-6, the V gene TRBV4-2; D remains unclear. The germline V gene encodes CDR1 LGHNA and CDR2 YNFKEQ. The V and J ends lost 1 base and 7 bases respectively, with 17 bases between them. The CDR3 consists of 17 residues. The CDR3 bases are TGTGCCAGCAGCCAAGTCTCCCGGGGAGGAAAGAATTCACCCCTCCACTTT. Protein: CASSQVSRGGKNSPLHF.

This clonotype occurred many times. V usage is TRBV28 and J usage is TRBJ1-2; 7 bases align to TRBD1. The CDR3 spans 14 residues. The V gene end was trimmed by 4 bases and the J gene end by 3 bases; junction bases not matched to a gene: 5. Germline CDR1 MDHEN, CDR2 SYDVKM. In DNA form, the CDR3 reads TGTGCCAGCAGTTGGGAGGGGGCCGACTATGGCTACACCTTC. This translates into CASSWEGADYGYTF.

The table lists this clonotype with many counts. The chain has TRBV6-5 and TRBJ1-5; the D is unclear. CDR3 length: 13 amino acids. CDR1 MNHEY and CDR2 SVGAGI come from the germline V gene. V was cut by 6 bases and J by 1 base, with 7 bases left in between. CDR3 in DNA: TGTGCCAGCAGGATCGGCAGCAATCAGCCCCAGCATTTT. Residues: CASRIGSNQPQHF.

This clonotype was counted many times. V gene TRBV11-1 combines with J gene TRBJ2-7, with 7 bases identical to TRBD1. Germline V lookup: CDR1 SGHAT, CDR2 FQDESV (reference sequence). The CDR3 length is 18 residues. The V gene end was trimmed by 4 bases and the J gene end by 2 bases; junction bases not matched to a gene: 17. The DNA of the CDR3 is TGTGCCAGCAGCTCAATACAGACGGTGGGGACAGAGACCTACGAGCAGTACTTC. Its translation is CASSSIQTVGTETYEQYF.

The sample holds many counts of this clonotype. V and J are TRBV7-2 and TRBJ2-5; the match to TRBD2 covers 10 bases. Losses at the gene ends were 7 bases for V and 3 bases for J; bases not matched to a gene: 5. From germline, CDR1 is SGHTA and CDR2 FQGNSA. This CDR3 is built from 14 residues. The CDR3 loop is CASTRSGGEETQYF. Here the CDR3 DNA reads TGTGCCAGCACCCGGAGCGGGGGGGAAGAGACCCAGTACTTC.

This clonotype was observed many times. The chain has TRBV5-1 and TRBJ2-1, with 11 bases fitting TRBD2. This CDR3 is built from 14 residues. In germline, CDR1 is SGHRS, CDR2 YFSETQ. With V trimmed by 0 bases and J by 8 bases, 1 base remained unmatched. DNA of the CDR3: TGCGCCAGCAGCTTGGTACTAGCGGGAGATGAGCAGTTCTTC. Residues: CASSLVLAGDEQFF.

The sample holds many counts of this clonotype. This chain uses TRBV5-5 with TRBJ2-1; TRBD2 agrees at 9 bases. The CDR3 sequence is 17 residues long. The ends lost 4 bases at V and 2 bases at J; junction bases unmatched: 10. Germline loops: CDR1 SGHKS, CDR2 YYEKEE (reference sequence). The CDR3 coding sequence is TGTGCCAGCAGCCTTCAATGGCGGGGGGGCCCCTACAATGAGCAGTTCTTC. It specifies CASSLQWRGGPYNEQFF.

This clonotype has ten or more counts. V gene TRBV7-9 combines with J gene TRBJ2-4; D is ambiguous. CDR1 is SEHNR and CDR2 is FQNEAQ in the germline V gene (reference sequence). There are 12 residues in the CDR3. V was clipped by 5 bases and J by 7 bases, with 9 bases between them. DNA for the CDR3: TGTGCCAGCAGCCCATTGGGGAACATTCAGTACTTC. This sequence encodes CASSPLGNIQYF.

In this sample, this clonotype turned up many times. The V call is TRBV20-1, the J call TRBJ2-5; D uncertain. Trimming cost V 0 bases and J 7 bases, with 12 bases left between them. This CDR3 region has 13 residues. Germline V gene lookup returns CDR1 DFQATT and CDR2 SNEGSKA (reference sequence). In DNA form, the CDR3 reads TGCAGTGCTAGAGACCCCATCCGTGGGACCCAGTACTTC. Translated: CSARDPIRGTQYF.

This clonotype was seen ten or more times. The rearrangement links TRBV18 to TRBJ2-1, with 9 bases matching TRBD2. The germline CDR1 and CDR2 sequences are KGHSH and LQKENI. The J segment lost 8 bases and the V segment lost 3 bases, leaving 5 bases of the junction unmatched. The CDR3 has 14 residues. CDR3 in DNA: TGTGCCAGCTCACCTAGCGGGAGTTCGGATGAGCAGTTCTTC. The encoded protein is CASSPSGSSDEQFF.

This clonotype was found many times. The chain has TRBV4-1 and TRBJ1-1, with no clear D. Germline values: CDR1 MGHRA, CDR2 YSYEKL. This CDR3 contains 14 residues. Trimming shortened V by 2 bases and J by 3 bases, and 10 bases separated the two germline ends. This chain's CDR3 is CASSQRPSDTEAFF. The DNA of the CDR3 is TGCGCCAGCAGCCAAAGACCGTCGGACACTGAAGCTTTCTTT.

This clonotype was recorded at least ten times. The chain joins TRBV2 to TRBJ1-1, with D unresolved. Germline V gene sequence: CDR1 SNHLY, CDR2 FYNNEI. The CDR3 contains 13 residues. V lost 8 bases and J lost 0, with 10 bases in between. The CDR3 reads CASHKNMNTEAFF. Here the CDR3 DNA reads TGTGCCAGCCACAAGAACATGAACACTGAAGCTTTCTTT. Full variable domain (missing parts from reference TRBV2 and TRBJ1-1): EPEVTQTPSHQVTQMGQEVILRCVPISNHLYFYWYRQILGQKVEFLVSFYNNEISEKSEIFDDQFSVERPDGSNFTLKIRSTKLEDSAMYFCASHKNMNTEAFFGQGTRLTVV.